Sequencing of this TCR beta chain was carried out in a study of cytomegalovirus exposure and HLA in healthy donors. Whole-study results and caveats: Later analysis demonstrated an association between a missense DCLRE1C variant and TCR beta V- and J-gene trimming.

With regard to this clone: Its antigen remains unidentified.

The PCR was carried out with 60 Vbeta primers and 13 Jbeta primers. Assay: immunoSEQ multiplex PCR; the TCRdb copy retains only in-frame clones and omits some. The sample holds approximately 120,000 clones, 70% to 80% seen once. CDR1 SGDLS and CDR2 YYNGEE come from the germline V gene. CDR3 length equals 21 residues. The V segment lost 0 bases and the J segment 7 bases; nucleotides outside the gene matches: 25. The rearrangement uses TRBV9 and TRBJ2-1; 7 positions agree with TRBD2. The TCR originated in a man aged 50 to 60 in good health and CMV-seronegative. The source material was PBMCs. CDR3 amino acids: CASSVAPLAHIREVRWNEQFF. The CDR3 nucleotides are TGTGCCAGCAGCGTAGCCCCCTTAGCGCACATTCGGGAGGTACGATGGAATGAGCAGTTCTTC.